Listed below are T cell receptor beta chains from one sample, sequenced in a study of cytomegalovirus exposure and HLA in healthy donors. Sequencing used immunoSEQ multiplex PCR; TCRdb keeps in-frame clones, though not all of them. The repertoire holds under 250,000 clones, roughly 85% seen once, with 2% to 2.5% in the top ten. Input material: PBMCs. Receptor source: a woman in her forties or fifties in good health and CMV-seronegative. Each CDR3 is given with its conserved first and last residue. The D gene is left open where the match is weak. Rows may omit the clone size; those that give it use once, few, many or a size class.

TRBJ2-1	TRBD2	-	TRBV25-1	TGTGCCAGCAATCTAGCGGGACGGGGTGAGCAGTTCTTC	CASNLAGRGEQFF
TRBJ2-7	TRBD1	-	TRBV9	TGTGCCAGCTCCGTGACAGGGTTCCACGAGCAGTACTTC	CASSVTGFHEQYF
TRBJ2-7	TRBD2	-	TRBV27	TGTGCCAGCAGTTTATACTTACGGGCTAGCGGGAGAAACTCCTACGAGCAGTACTTC	CASSLYLRASGRNSYEQYF
TRBJ1-1	-	-	TRBV5-4	TGTGCCAGCACCCAACAGAAAAACACTGAAGCTTTCTTT	CASTQQKNTEAFF
TRBJ2-6	-	-	TRBV30	TGTGCCTTGCAACAGGGCCCTGGGGCCAACGTCCTGACTTTC	CALQQGPGANVLTF
TRBJ1-5	TRBD1	-	TRBV5-5	TGTGCCAGCAGTCACAGGGGAGGCAATCAGCCCCAGCATTTT	CASSHRGGNQPQHF
TRBJ2-7	TRBD1	-	TRBV19	TGTGCCAGTAGTCCCGGGACAGGGGGCTCCTACGAGCAGTACTTC	CASSPGTGGSYEQYF
TRBJ2-1	-	-	TRBV4-3	TGCGCCAGCAGCCAAGGACCAGCGGGCGACAATGAGCAGTTCTTC	CASSQGPAGDNEQFF
TRBJ2-1	TRBD1	-	TRBV19	TGTGCCAGTAGTATGAACAGGGGTGAGCAGTTCTTC	CASSMNRGEQFF
TRBJ2-1	-	-	TRBV30	TGTGCCTGGAGCAGAAGACTAGGAAGCTCCTACAATGAGCAGTTCTTC	CAWSRRLGSSYNEQFF
TRBJ1-4	-	-	TRBV7-2	TGTGCCAGCAGCACAAGGACAGTTACTAATGAAAAACTGTTTTTT	CASSTRTVTNEKLFF
TRBJ2-2	-	-	TRBV28	TGTGCCAGCAGTTTATTTGGACAAACCGGGGAGCTGTTTTTT	CASSLFGQTGELFF
TRBJ2-5	TRBD1	-	TRBV4-3	TGCGCCAGCAGCCAAAATACAGGGGGCGCGGGGGAGACCCAGTACTTC	CASSQNTGGAGETQYF
TRBJ2-5	TRBD2	-	TRBV28	TGTGCCAGCAGTGTTCTAGCGGGAGGGCGGGAGACCCAGTACTTC	CASSVLAGGRETQYF
TRBJ2-1	TRBD2	-	TRBV14	TGTGCCAGCAGCCCTCTCGTCCCCCCTAGCGGGAGCTACAATGAGCAGTTCTTC	CASSPLVPPSGSYNEQFF
TRBJ1-2	TRBD1	once	TRBV2	TGTGCCAGCAGCCACCCGGGACAGGGGTGGTATGGCTACACCTTC	CASSHPGQGWYGYTF
TRBJ1-5	TRBD1	-	TRBV28	TGTGCCACCCAGGGGGGTGATGAAACCAATCAGCCCCAGCATTTT	CATQGGDETNQPQHF
TRBJ2-3	TRBD2	-	TRBV5-1	TGCGCCAGCAGCTTGAGGTCTCGGCGGGAGGGGAGCACAGATACGCAGTATTTT	CASSLRSRREGSTDTQYF
TRBJ1-3	-	few	TRBV7-6	TGTGCCAGCAGCCGGACAGTCTCTGGAAACACCATATATTTT	CASSRTVSGNTIYF
TRBJ2-2	TRBD2	-	TRBV7-2	TGTGCCAGCAGCCTAGTAGCGGGGGCGAACACCGGGGAGCTGTTTTTT	CASSLVAGANTGELFF
TRBJ1-3	-	once	TRBV18	TGTGCCAGCTCACTCGCCCAGGTATCCTCTGGAAACACCATATATTTT	CASSLAQVSSGNTIYF
TRBJ2-3	TRBD1	-	TRBV5-1	TGCGCCAGCAGCACGGGACAGTCTAGCACAGATACGCAGTATTTT	CASSTGQSSTDTQYF
TRBJ2-1	TRBD1	few	TRBV29-1	TGCAGCGTCGCCCGGACAGGAGAATACAATGAGCAGTTCTTC	CSVARTGEYNEQFF
TRBJ1-2	-	-	TRBV5-5	TGTGCCAGCACCGACAGGAGAAAGGAGTTTGGCTACACCTTC	CASTDRRKEFGYTF
TRBJ1-1	TRBD1	-	TRBV29-1	TGCAGCGTACACAGGGGGCAGACTGAAGCTTTCTTT	CSVHRGQTEAFF
TRBJ2-1	TRBD1	-	TRBV18	TGTGCCAGCTCACGAGGGACAGGCTCCTACAATGAGCAGTTCTTC	CASSRGTGSYNEQFF
TRBJ2-1	TRBD2	-	TRBV9	TGTGCCAGCAGCGTAGTATCGACTAGCTCGAATGAGCAGTTCTTC	CASSVVSTSSNEQFF
TRBJ1-4	TRBD1	-	TRBV6-5	TGTGCCAGCAGTTACCGCGGGACAGGGAATGAAAAACTGTTTTTT	CASSYRGTGNEKLFF
TRBJ1-5	TRBD1	-	TRBV28	TGTGCCAGCAGTGAATGGACAGGGGGCATTCAGCCCCAGCATTTT	CASSEWTGGIQPQHF
TRBJ1-5	-	once	TRBV18	TGTGCCAGCTCATTATCCGGTGAGCCCCAGCATTTT	CASSLSGEPQHF
TRBJ2-1	TRBD2	-	TRBV30	TGTGCCTGGAGTGCGGGAGGGCCCAAAGAGCAGTTCTTC	CAWSAGGPKEQFF
TRBJ2-6	-	few	TRBV5-8	TGTGCCAGCAGCGACTTCCAGGGATTCTCTGGGGCCAACGTCCTGACTTTC	CASSDFQGFSGANVLTF
TRBJ1-1	TRBD1	-	TRBV19	TGTGCCAGTGGACAGGGCCGTCTTGAAGCTTTCTTT	CASGQGRLEAFF
TRBJ2-7	TRBD1	-	TRBV7-2	TGTGCCAGCAGCCGCCATCCGGGACAGGGAACCTACGAGCAGTACTTC	CASSRHPGQGTYEQYF
TRBJ1-1	TRBD1	-	TRBV29-1	TGCAGCGTTTCACGGACAGGGGACACTGAAGCTTTCTTT	CSVSRTGDTEAFF
TRBJ2-3	-	-	TRBV7-8	TGTGCCAGCAGCTTCCTTGGGCGGGGTAGCACAGATACGCAGTATTTT	CASSFLGRGSTDTQYF
TRBJ2-1	-	-	TRBV5-1	TGCGCCAGCAGCTTGAGCAGGGACAATGAGCAGTTCTTC	CASSLSRDNEQFF
TRBJ2-3	TRBD2	-	TRBV7-2	TGTGCCAGCAGCTTGAGGACTAGCGACACAGATACGCAGTATTTT	CASSLRTSDTDTQYF
TRBJ2-7	TRBD2	-	TRBV28	TGTGCCAGCAGATCGGGACTAGCTCGCGAGCAGTACTTC	CASRSGLAREQYF
TRBJ2-6	-	few	TRBV11-2	TGTGCCAGCAGCTCTCCCGGGACAAGAGCCTCTGGGGCCAACGTCCTGACTTTC	CASSSPGTRASGANVLTF
TRBJ2-3	TRBD1	-	TRBV28	TGTGCCAGCAGCGACAGGGTCCGGATCATGGGGCAGTATTTT	CASSDRVRIMGQYF
TRBJ1-5	-	-	TRBV7-9	TGTGCCAGCAGCTTAGGGCTGCAGCCCCAGCATTTT	CASSLGLQPQHF
TRBJ1-6	-	-	TRBV6-5	TGTGCCAGCAGTTATAGGGGGAATTCACCCCTCCACTTT	CASSYRGNSPLHF
TRBJ1-2	-	once	TRBV18	TGTGCCAGCTCACCTAAAAAATTACTTACTAACTATGGCTACACCTTC	CASSPKKLLTNYGYTF
TRBJ1-5	-	-	TRBV28	TGTGCCAGCAGTTTACCCGTAGTAAGTAATCAGCCCCAGCATTTT	CASSLPVVSNQPQHF
TRBJ1-1	TRBD1	-	TRBV28	TGTGCCAGCAGTCCCGCCGACAGGGTTAGCACTGAAGCTTTCTTT	CASSPADRVSTEAFF
TRBJ2-2	TRBD2	once	TRBV19	TGTGCCAGTAGTAGTCACCATCGGGAGCGGGATAAGAACGAGCTGTTTTTT	CASSSHHRERDKNELFF
TRBJ2-7	TRBD1	once	TRBV28	TGTGCCAGCACAACCTTCGGGCAGGGGGTAGAAGTATTCGAGCAGTACTTC	CASTTFGQGVEVFEQYF
TRBJ2-5	-	-	TRBV5-6	TGTGCCAGCAGCTTGTTGGAAATACAGGTCTTAGGGACCCAGTACTTC	CASSLLEIQVLGTQYF
TRBJ1-1	-	-	TRBV11-2	TGTGCCAGCAGTTCGGGGAACACTGAAGCTTTCTTT	CASSSGNTEAFF